The next 4 T cell receptor beta chains were all read from a single sample in a study of radiotherapy plus CTLA-4 blockade in lung cancer. Here immunoSEQ multiplex PCR was the method, and the copy in TCRdb shows in-frame clones only, minus some. The sample carries just over 60,000 clones, approximately 77% recorded once. Sequencing used peripheral blood, obtained from a patient treated with radiotherapy plus ipilimumab. The receptors originated from a human donor with non-small cell lung cancer who had a complete response to radiotherapy plus ipilimumab.

The V gene is TRBV18, the J gene TRBJ1-1; 7 bases are a match to TRBD1. With 1 base clipped from V and 1 base from J, the junction kept 9 bases outside the gene matches. The CDR3 sequence is 17 residues long. The germline gives CDR1 KGHSH, CDR2 LQKENI. For the CDR3, the DNA is TGTGCCAGCTCACCACAGCCGACAGGGCGTGCGAACACTGAAGCTTTCTTT. It yields the protein CASSPQPTGRANTEAFF.

This chain uses TRBV6-1 with TRBJ2-2, with 9 bases that match TRBD1. This CDR3 has 15 residues. Trimming removed 5 bases from V and 4 bases from J; junction bases left unmatched: 5. CDR1 and CDR2 from the germline V gene are MNHNS and SASEGT. The CDR3 nucleotides read TGTGCCAGCAGTCTCACAGGGGGCGGCACCGGGGAGCTGTTTTTT. It is translated as CASSLTGGGTGELFF.

V gene TRBV4-1 combines with J gene TRBJ1-1; weak D call: TRBD1 (5 bases). Germline V CDR1 and CDR2: MGHRA, YSYEKL. This CDR3 has 14 residues. V shed 3 bases and J shed 10 bases, with 18 bases lying between them. In DNA form, the CDR3 reads TGCGCCAGCAGCCACGGACGACTCTCCGGGGGAGCTTTCTTT. Protein sequence: CASSHGRLSGGAFF.

This clone appeared a few times. The gene calls are TRBV27 and TRBJ2-1, with a weak D call TRBD2 (5 bases). This CDR3 has 15 amino acids. The V gene's germline CDR1 is MNHEY and CDR2 SMNVEV (reference sequence). V was clipped by 2 bases and J by 2 bases, with 10 bases between them. DNA for the CDR3: TGTGCCAGCAGTTTAGGGGAGACCGCCTACAATGAGCAGTTCTTC. Its translation is CASSLGETAYNEQFF.